Below are 30 T cell receptor beta chains sequenced from a single sample in a study of T cells in Graves' hyperthyroidism and ophthalmopathy. RNA transcripts were the template for amplifying TCR beta CDR3 regions. Carried out on the TCR CDR3, a first-round RT-PCR used the HTBI primer set. A single record per CDR3 protein comes from TCRdb applying MiXCR to the multiplex PCR reads. The table has fewer than 450,000 distinct CDR3 sequences, roughly 18% seen once. Sequenced: blood. These receptors came from a young man with Graves' ophthalmopathy.

The sample holds a few counts of this clonotype. V is TRBV5-1 and J is TRBJ2-5, with D perhaps assigned TRBD1 or TRBD2 (5 bases each). V shed 0 bases and J shed 5 bases, with 14 bases lying between them. Germline CDR1 and CDR2: SGHRS and YFSETQ. The CDR3 loop spans 15 amino acids. The CDR3 region is CASSLAGSGMETQYF. As DNA, the CDR3 is TGCGCCAGCAGCTTGGCAGGGTCCGGGATGGAGACCCAGTACTTC.

Ten or more counts support this clonotype. The chain carries TRBV20-1 and TRBJ2-7; tentatively, D is TRBD1 (6 bases). V was clipped by 4 bases and J by 3 bases, with 16 bases between them. This CDR3 is 14 amino acids long. CDR1 is DFQATT, CDR2 SNEGSKA, per germline (reference sequence). The CDR3 here is CSATEQGINYEQYF. The CDR3 coding sequence is TGCAGTGCTACAGAACAGGGAATAAACTACGAGCAGTACTTC.

A few counts support this clonotype. One end of the junction varies from germline; a read error may be responsible. V usage is TRBV6-5 and J usage is TRBJ2-7; 8 bases agree with TRBD1. This CDR3 is 15 amino acids long. CDR1 is MNHEY, CDR2 SVGAGI, per germline. CDR3 DNA: TGTGCCAGCAGTTACTCGACAGGGGTCGGCTACGAGCAGCACTTC. It yields the protein CASSYSTGVGYEQHF.

This clonotype was seen many times. The junction shows a germline mismatch at one end, possibly a read error. The CDR3 coding sequence is TGTGCCAGCAGCTCCGGGACCAGCCGTCAGGCCCAGCATTTT. Protein: CASSSGTSRQAQHF. The chain carries TRBV5-6 and TRBJ1-5; possible D gene TRBD1, 5 bases. This CDR3 is built from 14 residues. Germline V lookup: CDR1 SGHDT, CDR2 YYEEEE.

This clonotype showed up many times. The J gene is TRBJ2-2, the V gene TRBV7-3; unclear D gene. V was clipped by 5 bases and J by 0 bases, with 16 bases between them. The germline CDR1 and CDR2 sequences are SGHTA and FQGTGA. This CDR3 is built from 17 residues. The CDR3: CASSPTAILANTGELFF. The CDR3 region has the DNA TGTGCCAGCAGCCCCACGGCGATTCTCGCGAACACCGGGGAGCTGTTTTTT.

Points on this clonotype: A read error may produce the germline difference seen at one junction end. The genes are TRBV5-1 and TRBJ1-2; 8 nucleotides align to TRBD1. Germline V lookup: CDR1 SGHRS, CDR2 YFSETQ. The CDR3 loop spans 15 amino acids. This CDR3 is CASSLGQGRAYGFTF. In DNA form, the CDR3 reads TGCGCCAGCAGCTTAGGACAGGGAAGGGCCTATGGCTTCACCTTC.

The chain employs TRBV5-1 and TRBJ2-2; the D gene could be TRBD1 or TRBD2 (5 bases each). Trimming removed 4 bases at V and 4 bases at J, with 11 bases between. CDR3 size: 14 residues. From germline, CDR1 is SGHRS and CDR2 YFSETQ. DNA of the CDR3: TGCGCCAGCAGCCCCGAGGGGACCACCGGGGAGCTGTTTTTT. It translates to CASSPEGTTGELFF.

The chain combines TRBV7-9 with TRBJ1-6; D is perhaps TRBD1 (6 bases). V shed 2 bases and J shed 7 bases, with 9 bases lying between them. The CDR3 extends over 14 amino acids. Per the germline V gene, CDR1 is SEHNR and CDR2 is FQNEAQ (reference sequence). The DNA of the CDR3 is TGTGCCAGCAGCTTACAGGGGAGGAATTCACCCCTCCACTTT. Translated, it gives CASSLQGRNSPLHF. The whole variable domain, filled in from reference TRBV7-9 and TRBJ1-6, reads DTGVSQNPRHKITKRGQNVTFRCDPISEHNRLYWYRQTLGQGPEFLTYFQNEAQLEKSRLLSDRFSAERPKGSFSTLEIQRTEQGDSAMYLCASSLQGRNSPLHFGNGTRLTVT.

This clonotype was recorded many times. The rearrangement uses TRBV18 and TRBJ2-7, with 7 bases matching TRBD2. CDR1 is KGHSH and CDR2 is LQKENI in the germline V gene. Trimming took 0 bases from V and 3 from J; bases not matched to a gene: 5. The CDR3 spans 15 residues. CDR3: CASSPPAGLHYEQYF. The DNA for the CDR3 is TGTGCCAGCTCACCACCAGCGGGACTCCACTACGAGCAGTACTTC.

This clonotype was seen only a few times. The chain is built from TRBV5-6 and TRBJ2-3; D is unresolved. The CDR3 has 13 amino acids. CDR1 SGHDT and CDR2 YYEEEE come from the germline V gene. V shed 0 bases and J shed 8 bases, with 10 bases lying between them. The CDR3 spells CASSLANEVTQYF. CDR3 DNA sequence: TGTGCCAGCAGCTTGGCCAACGAGGTTACGCAGTATTTT. Looking up the rest from reference TRBV5-6 and TRBJ2-3 gives the full variable domain: DAGVTQSPTHLIKTRGQQVTLRCSPKSGHDTVSWYQQALGQGPQFIFQYYEEEERQRGNFPDRFSGHQFPNYSSELNVNALLLGDSALYLCASSLANEVTQYFGPGTRLTVL.

On this clonotype itself: A much larger clone differs by one base, so this may be a read error. The chain carries TRBV12-3 or TRBV12-4 and TRBJ2-2; no clear D. V was pared by 10 bases and J by 4 bases, with 10 bases between. The CDR3 extends over 12 amino acids. This CDR3 reads CAMRTSTGELFF. CDR3 sequence (DNA): TGTGCCATGAGGACGAGCACCGGGGAGCTGTTTTTT.

The rearrangement uses TRBV7-9 and TRBJ2-1, with 10 bases fitting TRBD2. Trimming removed 5 bases from V and 9 bases from J; junction bases left unmatched: 13. Germline V gene sequence: CDR1 SEHNR, CDR2 FQNEAQ (reference sequence). The CDR3 is made up of 16 amino acids. The CDR3 protein is CASSPGGSGGRGEQFF. CDR3 DNA: TGTGCCAGCAGCCCGGGGGGTAGCGGGGGGCGGGGTGAGCAGTTCTTC.

The genes are TRBV5-5 and TRBJ1-4, with no clear D. Looked up from germline, CDR1 is SGHKS and CDR2 is YYEKEE (reference sequence). Trimming took off 2 bases at V and 8 bases at J, with 10 bases between the two ends. This CDR3 is 13 amino acids long. The DNA for the CDR3 is TGTGCCAGCAGCTTCGCGGGTTCGGAAAAACTGTTTTTT. It is translated as CASSFAGSEKLFF.

J is TRBJ1-5 and V is TRBV6-1, with 8 bases matching TRBD1. The CDR3 covers 14 residues. The germline CDR1 and CDR2 sequences are MNHNS and SASEGT. Trimming at V came to 10 bases and at J to 5 bases, leaving 10 bases not matched to a gene. The CDR3 bases are TGTGCCACCGACCCGGGACAGGTACATCAGCCCCAGCATTTT. Translation: CATDPGQVHQPQHF.

The CDR3 DNA follows: TGTGCCAGCACCCACGGGCCTGATCTAAGGGACTTAGAGAACACTGAAGCTTTCTTT. Encoded protein: CASTHGPDLRDLENTEAFF. J is TRBJ1-1 and V is TRBV12-3 or TRBV12-4, with D possibly TRBD1 on 5 matching bases. This CDR3 is 19 amino acids long. Trimming stripped 7 bases from V and 1 base from J, with 28 bases between.

This CDR3 is CASSSGQLISTDTQYF. CDR3 in DNA: TGTGCCAGCAGTTCGGGACAGCTCATTAGCACAGATACGCAGTATTTT. This sequence joins TRBV12-3 or TRBV12-4 and TRBJ2-3; 7 positions agree with TRBD1. The V segment lost 4 bases and the J segment 0 bases; nucleotides outside the gene matches: 7. The CDR3 spans 16 residues.

This clonotype was counted many times. The chain employs TRBV7-3 and TRBJ2-3; tentative D call: TRBD1 (5 bases). V was cut by 2 bases and J by 6 bases, with 12 bases left in between. Per the germline V gene, CDR1 is SGHTA and CDR2 is FQGTGA. The CDR3 runs to 14 residues. CDR3 amino acids: CASSLGQPGDTQYF. CDR3 nucleotide sequence: TGTGCCAGCAGCTTAGGCCAACCAGGGGATACGCAGTATTTT.

In its sample, this clonotype was seen many times. V is TRBV12-3 or TRBV12-4 and J is TRBJ2-3, with TRBD2 matching 8 bases. The CDR3 sequence is 14 residues long. V shed 5 bases, J shed 4 bases, and the junction held 5 bases outside the gene matches. The CDR3 DNA reads as TGTGCCAGCAGTCCCCGGGGGGGGGCAGATACGCAGTATTTT. Translating it yields CASSPRGGADTQYF.

This sequence joins TRBV18 and TRBJ2-7, with D perhaps TRBD2 (5 bases). The CDR3 has 14 amino acids. Trimming cost V 8 bases and J 6 bases, with 20 bases left between them. Germline-derived CDR1 and CDR2 are KGHSH and LQKENI. CDR3 sequence (DNA): TGTGCCAGCAGCTTAGCGCCGCGGATGGGCGAGCAGTACTTC. Its translation is CASSLAPRMGEQYF.

The V call is TRBV20-1, the J call TRBJ2-7; TRBD1 agrees at 9 bases. There are 14 residues in the CDR3. The V gene's germline CDR1 is DFQATT and CDR2 SNEGSKA (reference sequence). V lost 4 bases and J lost 3; bases outside the gene matches: 7. The CDR3 loop reads CSATAGTGSYEQYF. The CDR3 DNA reads TGCAGTGCTACGGCCGGGACAGGGAGCTACGAGCAGTACTTC.

The chain links TRBV2 to TRBJ2-2, with 11 bases lining up with TRBD1. The germline CDR1 and CDR2 sequences are SNHLY and FYNNEI. The CDR3 has 15 residues. V lost 6 bases to trimming and J lost 6 bases; unmatched junction nucleotides: 6. The CDR3 region has the DNA TGTGCCAGCAGCCGGGACAGGGGGGGGGCCGGGGAGCTGTTTTTT. The encoded protein is CASSRDRGGAGELFF.

This clonotype showed up many times. The chain links TRBV6-1 to TRBJ1-5, with unresolved D. This CDR3 has 14 amino acids. The ends were cut back, 5 bases at V and 3 bases at J, with 11 bases in the middle. Germline V gene data show CDR1 as MNHNS and CDR2 as SASEGT. In DNA form, the CDR3 reads TGTGCCAGCAGTAGGAGTCGCAACAATCAGCCCCAGCATTTT. It specifies CASSRSRNNQPQHF.

This clonotype was counted ten times or more. The CDR3 DNA reads as TGTGCCAGCTCACTAGGGACGGGGAACTACGAGCAGTACTTC. Translation gives CASSLGTGNYEQYF. The J gene is TRBJ2-7, the V gene TRBV18; D possibly uses TRBD1 or TRBD2 (5 bases each). Trimming shortened V by 4 bases and J by 3 bases, and 13 bases separated the two germline ends. The CDR3 spans 14 residues. Germline CDR1 reads KGHSH; CDR2 reads LQKENI. Variable domain in full (rest from reference TRBV18 and TRBJ2-7): NAGVMQNPRHLVRRRGQEARLRCSPMKGHSHVYWYRQLPEEGLKFMVYLQKENIIDESGMPKERFSAEFPKEGPSILRIQQVVRGDSAAYFCASSLGTGNYEQYFGPGTRLTVT.

Concerning this clonotype: This may stem from a read error, because a much larger clone lies one nucleotide away. Since the CDR3 does not end with the conserved phenylalanine or tryptophan, this likely comes from a read error. The chain combines TRBV12-3 or TRBV12-4 with TRBJ2-7, with a tentative D call TRBD1 (5 bases). This CDR3 has 14 residues. Trimming removed 3 bases at V and 0 bases at J, with 9 bases between. For the CDR3, the DNA is TGTGCCAGCAGTTTTGGGGCGGCCTCCTACGAGCAGTACCTC. Translation: CASSFGAASYEQYL.

This clonotype was detected many times. A clone one base away is much larger, so this may be a read error. The chain is built from TRBV7-2 and TRBJ2-3, with TRBD2 identical over 10 bases. Trimming cost V 3 bases and J 1 base; bases outside gene matches: 1. In germline, CDR1 is SGHTA, CDR2 FQGNSA. This CDR3 has 15 residues. The CDR3 nucleotides read TGTGCCAGCAGCTTCGGGACTAGCGGCACAGATACGCAGTATTTT. It encodes CASSFGTSGTDTQYF.

This clonotype was found once. The chain links TRBV2 to TRBJ1-1; 7 bases are a match to TRBD1. V lost 8 bases to trimming and J lost 0 bases; unmatched junction nucleotides: 15. CDR3 length: 17 residues. Germline CDR1 and CDR2: SNHLY and FYNNEI. The CDR3 reads CASRKGGTAAMNTEAFF. CDR3 coding DNA: TGTGCCAGCCGCAAGGGGGGGACAGCCGCCATGAACACTGAAGCTTTCTTT.

J is TRBJ1-5 and V is TRBV28; the match to TRBD1 covers 7 bases. CDR1 is MDHEN, CDR2 SYDVKM, per germline. V shed 5 bases, J shed 0 bases, and the junction held 4 bases outside the gene matches. The CDR3 covers 15 residues. DNA of the CDR3: TGTGCCAGCAGTGGACAGGTCAGTAGCAATCAGCCCCAGCATTTT. Its protein is CASSGQVSSNQPQHF.

The chain has TRBV20-1 and TRBJ1-1; unclear D gene. The CDR3 sequence is 15 residues long. Trimming cost V 3 bases and J 0 bases, with 14 bases left between them. Germline CDR1 is DFQATT and CDR2 is SNEGSKA (reference sequence). The CDR3 region is CSARPPRGMNTEAFF. The DNA of the CDR3 is TGCAGTGCTAGGCCGCCTCGCGGAATGAACACTGAAGCTTTCTTT.

Details on this clonotype: A read error is possible here, since a much larger clone lies one base away. CDR3 loop: CASSFREHTEAFF. CDR3 DNA sequence: TGTGCCAGCAGTTTCAGGGAGCACACTGAAGCTTTCTTT. The chain carries TRBV6-1 and TRBJ1-1; perhaps TRBD1 as D (5 bases). V was trimmed by 5 bases and J by 3 bases, leaving 10 bases between them. The CDR3 runs 13 residues. The germline V gene has CDR1 MNHNS and CDR2 SASEGT.

This chain joins TRBV5-1 and TRBJ2-5; no clear D gene. Trimming pared 4 bases from V and 1 base from J, leaving 8 bases between. The germline CDR1 and CDR2 sequences are SGHRS and YFSETQ. CDR3 length: 13 amino acids. This CDR3 is CASSPWTQETQYF. The CDR3 DNA reads TGCGCCAGCAGCCCCTGGACCCAAGAGACCCAGTACTTC.